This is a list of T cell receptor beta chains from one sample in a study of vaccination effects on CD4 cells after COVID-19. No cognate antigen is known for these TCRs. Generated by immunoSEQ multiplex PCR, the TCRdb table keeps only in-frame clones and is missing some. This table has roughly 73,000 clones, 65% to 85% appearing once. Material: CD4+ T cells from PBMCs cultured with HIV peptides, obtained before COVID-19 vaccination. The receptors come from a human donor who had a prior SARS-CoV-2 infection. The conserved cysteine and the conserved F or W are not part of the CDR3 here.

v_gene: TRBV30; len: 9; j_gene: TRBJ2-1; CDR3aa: AWAGGNEQF
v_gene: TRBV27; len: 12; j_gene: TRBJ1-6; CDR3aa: ASSFGRADSPLH
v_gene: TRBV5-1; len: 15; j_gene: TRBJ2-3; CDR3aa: ASSFRHLPGSTDTQY
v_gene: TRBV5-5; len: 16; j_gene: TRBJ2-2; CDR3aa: ASSPGTSGGVITGELF
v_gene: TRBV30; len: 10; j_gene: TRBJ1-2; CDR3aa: AWSVLDYGYT
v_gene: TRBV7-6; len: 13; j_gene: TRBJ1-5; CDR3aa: ASSLDAGTNQPQH
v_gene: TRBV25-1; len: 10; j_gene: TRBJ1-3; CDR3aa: VSMVCGNTIY
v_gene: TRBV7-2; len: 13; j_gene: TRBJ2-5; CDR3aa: ASSSLAGGGQTQY
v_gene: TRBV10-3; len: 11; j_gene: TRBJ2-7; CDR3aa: AISRGRNYEQY
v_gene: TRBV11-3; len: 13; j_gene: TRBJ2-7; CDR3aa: ASSLGTGVHYEQY
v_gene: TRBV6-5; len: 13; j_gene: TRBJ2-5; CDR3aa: ASSYFRGAPGTQY
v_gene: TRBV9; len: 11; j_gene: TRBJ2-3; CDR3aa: ASSARGPGTQY
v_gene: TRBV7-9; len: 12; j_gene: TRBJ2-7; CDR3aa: ASKGVAGAEEQY
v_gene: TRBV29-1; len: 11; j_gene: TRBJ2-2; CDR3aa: SIGQGSSGELF
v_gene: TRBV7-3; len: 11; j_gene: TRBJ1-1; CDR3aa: ASSLTSNTEAF
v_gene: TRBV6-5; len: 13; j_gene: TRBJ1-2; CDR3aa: ASSYSEGFGYGYT
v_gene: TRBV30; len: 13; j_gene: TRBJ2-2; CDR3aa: AWSPTRYRGGELF
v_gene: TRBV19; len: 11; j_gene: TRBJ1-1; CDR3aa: ASSPQGGTEAF
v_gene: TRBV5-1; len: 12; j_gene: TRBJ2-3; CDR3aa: ASSLGQFTDTQY
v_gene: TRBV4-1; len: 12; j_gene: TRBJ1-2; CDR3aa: ASSQSDRGYGYT
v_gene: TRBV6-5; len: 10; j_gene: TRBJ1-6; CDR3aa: ASSSGNSPLH
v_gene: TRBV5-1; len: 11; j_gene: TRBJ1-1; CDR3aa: ASSWDGQSEAF
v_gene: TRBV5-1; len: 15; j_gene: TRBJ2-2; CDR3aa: ASSLVISAQGTLELF
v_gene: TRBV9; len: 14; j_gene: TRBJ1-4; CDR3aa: ASSVETGVLGEKLF
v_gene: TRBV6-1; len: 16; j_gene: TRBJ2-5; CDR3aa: ASSELASLFAVKETQY